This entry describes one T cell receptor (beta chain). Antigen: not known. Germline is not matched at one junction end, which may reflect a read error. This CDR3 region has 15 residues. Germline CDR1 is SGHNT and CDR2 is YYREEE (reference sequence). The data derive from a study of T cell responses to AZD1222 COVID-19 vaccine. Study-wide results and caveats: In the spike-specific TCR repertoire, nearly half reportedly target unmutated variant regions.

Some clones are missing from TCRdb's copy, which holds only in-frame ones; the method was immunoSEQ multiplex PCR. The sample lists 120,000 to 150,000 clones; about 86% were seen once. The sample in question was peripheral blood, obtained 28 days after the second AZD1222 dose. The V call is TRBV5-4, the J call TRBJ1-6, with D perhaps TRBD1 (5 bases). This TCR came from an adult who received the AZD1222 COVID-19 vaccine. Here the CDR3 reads CASSAGTVGNSPFHF. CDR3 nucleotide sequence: TGTGCCAGCAGCGCCGGGACCGTGGGGAATTCACCCTTCCACTTT. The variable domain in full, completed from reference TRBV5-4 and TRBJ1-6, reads ETGVTQSPTHLIKTRGQQVTLRCSSQSGHNTVSWYQQALGQGPQFIFQYYREEENGRGNFPPRFSGLQFPNYSSELNVNALELDDSALYLCASSAGTVGNSPFHFGNGTRLTVT.